These 28 T cell receptor beta chains share one sample of origin, sequenced in a study of blood T cell repertoires in COVID-19. Repertoires were generated with immunoSEQ multiplex PCR, while TCRdb's copy carries only in-frame clones and drops some. Found here are 250,000 to 350,000 clones, roughly 87% of them singletons; the top ten hold around 9.3%. Sequenced: PBMCs or T cells enriched from blood (not recorded which). These receptors were collected from a woman younger than 30 who had recovered from COVID-19.

CDR3: CASSWGRQREQYF. CDR3 DNA: TGTGCCAGCAGTTGGGGTAGACAGAGAGAGCAGTACTTC. The chain joins TRBV6-2 or TRBV6-3 to TRBJ2-7; a weak D match, TRBD1 (5 bases). There are 13 residues in the CDR3. The germline V and J ends were trimmed by 4 bases and 7 bases, with 14 bases remaining between them. Germline V gene lookup returns CDR1 MNHEY and CDR2 SVGEGT.

This clone was recorded only once. The chain uses TRBV4-1 and TRBJ2-1; D perhaps matches TRBD2 (7 bases). Germline V gene data show CDR1 as MGHRA and CDR2 as YSYEKL. Trimming cost V 3 bases and J 9 bases, with 15 bases left between them. CDR3 size: 14 residues. The CDR3: CASSHFGGRIEQFF. The DNA of the CDR3 is TGCGCCAGCAGCCATTTCGGGGGGCGCATTGAGCAGTTCTTC.

This rearrangement joins TRBV6-2 or TRBV6-3 to TRBJ2-7, with 7 positions matching TRBD1. CDR1 is MNHEY, CDR2 SVGEGT, per germline. Germline trimming cut 6 bases from V and 5 bases from J; bases unmatched to any gene: 10. This CDR3 is built from 14 residues. The CDR3 nucleotides read TGTGCCAGCAGCACACACAGGGGCCTCGACGAGCAGTACTTC. This sequence encodes CASSTHRGLDEQYF.

V is TRBV14 and J is TRBJ1-5; D gene unclear. This CDR3 is built from 17 residues. Germline CDR1 reads SGHDN; CDR2 reads FVKESK. V was cut by 4 bases and J by 7 bases, with 23 bases left in between. The CDR3 DNA follows: TGTGCCAGCAGCCCGGGAGTGTACAGCTCTAGCATCCAGCCCCAGCATTTT. Translation: CASSPGVYSSSIQPQHF.

V gene TRBV24-1 combines with J gene TRBJ2-7, with 13 positions matching TRBD2. Germline V gives CDR1 KGHDR, CDR2 SFDVKD. The CDR3 loop spans 18 amino acids. V lost 0 bases to trimming and J lost 5 bases; unmatched junction nucleotides: 9. The CDR3 bases are TGTGCCACCAGTGATTTGGGAGCCGGGACTAGCGGGACTGACGAGCAGTACTTC. This translates into CATSDLGAGTSGTDEQYF.

This sequence joins TRBV7-9 and TRBJ2-1, with 12 bases lining up with TRBD1. The CDR3 covers 19 residues. V trimming: 5 bases; J trimming: 6 bases; junction bases outside the gene matches: 17. Germline V gene lookup returns CDR1 SEHNR and CDR2 FQNEAQ (reference sequence). CDR3 region: CASSHPGQGALGALNEQFF. The CDR3 DNA reads as TGTGCCAGCAGCCATCCGGGACAGGGGGCCTTAGGGGCACTCAATGAGCAGTTCTTC.

This rearrangement joins TRBV5-3 to TRBJ1-5, with D maybe TRBD1 (5 bases). TRBV5-3 is noted as an ORF with a role that remains uncertain. Trimming removed 4 bases at V and 7 bases at J, with 15 bases between. CDR3 length: 14 amino acids. CDR3 DNA sequence: TGTGCCAGAAGCCTACCCCAGGGAAGACAGCCCCAGCATTTT. Its translation is CARSLPQGRQPQHF.

This chain links TRBV7-4 with TRBJ2-7; no definite D call. This CDR3 has 11 residues. Germline V gene lookup returns CDR1 SGHVT and CDR2 SQSDAQ. V gave up 8 bases and J gave up 4 bases, with 9 bases separating them. The CDR3 DNA follows: TGTGCCAGCCCACCCAGGTACGAGCAGTACTTC. Translating it yields CASPPRYEQYF. The full variable domain, with the rest looked up from reference TRBV7-4 and TRBJ2-7, is GAGVSQSPRYKVAKRGRDVALRCDSISGHVTLYWYRQTLGQGSEVLTYSQSDAQRDKSGRPSGRFSAERPERSVSTLKIQRTEQGDSAVYLCASPPRYEQYFGPGTRLTVT.

The genes are TRBV18 and TRBJ1-1; 8 nucleotides agree with TRBD1. The CDR3 consists of 16 residues. CDR1 is KGHSH and CDR2 is LQKENI in the germline V gene. J gave up 5 bases and V 3 bases, and 11 bases lay outside the gene matches. CDR3 in DNA: TGTGCCAGCTCACCCCAGGGACAGGTAAAGGGAACTGAAGCTTTCTTT. It is translated as CASSPQGQVKGTEAFF.

This clone was observed at least ten times. V is TRBV5-8 and J is TRBJ2-5; 8 nucleotides line up with TRBD1. The J segment lost 0 bases and the V segment lost 2 bases, leaving 15 bases of the junction unmatched. CDR3 length: 19 amino acids. CDR1 is SGHTS and CDR2 is YDEGEE in the germline V gene. The CDR3 sequence is CASSFAGRWGQANQETQYF. In DNA, the CDR3 is TGTGCCAGCAGCTTTGCTGGTCGATGGGGACAGGCGAACCAAGAGACCCAGTACTTC.

The gene calls are TRBV30 and TRBJ1-2; D may be TRBD1 (5 bases). Trimming cost V 2 bases and J 0 bases, with 16 bases left between them. CDR1 is GTSNPN, CDR2 SVGIG, per germline (reference sequence). This CDR3 is built from 16 residues. CDR3 bases: TGTGCCTGGAGTTTAAGTGGGGCAGGGCCTAACTATGGCTACACCTTC. This codes for CAWSLSGAGPNYGYTF.

The chain uses TRBV14 and TRBJ2-1; 8 nucleotides match TRBD2. From germline, CDR1 is SGHDN and CDR2 FVKESK. The CDR3 covers 16 residues. J lost 4 bases, V lost 0 bases, and 5 bases had no gene match. The CDR3 region has the DNA TGTGCCAGCAGCCAAGATGGCGGCGGGGGGTACAATGAGCAGTTCTTC. Its protein is CASSQDGGGGYNEQFF.

The chain joins TRBV7-8 to TRBJ1-5, with 11 bases matching TRBD1. V lost 4 bases and J lost 6; bases outside the gene matches: 5. This CDR3 spans 15 amino acids. CDR1 is SGHVS and CDR2 is FQNEAQ in the germline V gene. The CDR3 region has the DNA TGTGCCAGCAGCTGGGGGACAGGGGGTGGTCAGCCCCAGCATTTT. Protein: CASSWGTGGGQPQHF. The variable domain in full, with the rest retrieved from reference TRBV7-8 and TRBJ1-5, is GAGVSQSPRYKVAKRGQDVALRCDPISGHVSLFWYQQALGQGPEFLTYFQNEAQLDKSGLPSDRFFAERPEGSVSTLKIQRTQQEDSAVYLCASSWGTGGGQPQHFGDGTRLSIL.

The chain joins TRBV7-2 to TRBJ1-6; D not resolved. V shed 0 bases and J shed 9 bases, with 12 bases lying between them. CDR1 and CDR2 (germline): SGHTA, FQGNSA. The CDR3 spans 15 residues. In nucleotides, the CDR3 is TGTGCCAGCAGCTTAGCCCAGTCGGGGAGTTCACCCCTCCACTTT. Translated: CASSLAQSGSSPLHF.

The chain employs TRBV11-2 and TRBJ1-4, with 8 bases aligning to TRBD1. This CDR3 is 15 amino acids long. CDR1 is SGHAT and CDR2 is FQNNGV in the germline V gene. J was trimmed by 4 bases and V by 3 bases; bases with no gene match: 4. In DNA, the CDR3 is TGTGCCAGCAGCTTTAGACAGGGGCGTAATGAAAAACTGTTTTTT. Its translation is CASSFRQGRNEKLFF.

This sequence joins TRBV11-1 and TRBJ2-1; 10 bases map to TRBD2. After removal of 4 bases from V and 6 bases from J, the junction contained 6 bases not matched to a gene. This CDR3 region has 15 residues. The germline CDR1 and CDR2 sequences are SGHAT and FQDESV (reference sequence). The CDR3 protein is CASSSWTSGGNEQFF. The DNA for the CDR3 is TGTGCCAGCAGCTCCTGGACTAGCGGAGGCAATGAGCAGTTCTTC.

The gene calls are TRBV10-3 and TRBJ2-1; 7 nucleotides match TRBD2. The CDR3 contains 15 residues. Trimming at V came to 1 base and at J to 3 bases, leaving 3 bases not matched to a gene. Per germline, CDR1 ENHRY and CDR2 SYGVKD. CDR3 DNA: TGTGCCATCAGTGAGTACCTAGCGGACTACAATGAGCAGTTCTTC. Its protein product is CAISEYLADYNEQFF.

The genes are TRBV24-1 and TRBJ1-2; 11 bases fit TRBD1. Germline V CDR1 and CDR2: KGHDR, SFDVKD. The trim removed 6 bases at V and 7 bases at J, leaving 12 bases unmatched. The length of the CDR3 is 16 residues. The CDR3 sequence: CATSLAGTGGVGGYTF. As DNA, the CDR3 is TGTGCCACCAGTCTCGCCGGGACAGGGGGGGTAGGTGGCTACACCTTC.

The V call is TRBV28, the J call TRBJ1-2; maybe TRBD1 (6 bases). The CDR3 has 13 amino acids. CDR1 is MDHEN and CDR2 is SYDVKM in the germline V gene. The V gene lost 7 bases and the J gene lost 4 bases, with 13 bases spanning the gap. Here the CDR3 DNA reads TGTGCCAGCACAAGGACAGAACTCTATGGCTACACCTTC. Its translation is CASTRTELYGYTF.

This chain uses TRBV28 with TRBJ1-1, with D possibly matching TRBD1 (5 bases). V was cut by 7 bases and J by 2 bases, with 14 bases left in between. Germline V lookup: CDR1 MDHEN, CDR2 SYDVKM. The CDR3 totals 14 residues. The CDR3 DNA reads TGTGCCAGCAATCTTCAGGGCACAAACACTGAAGCTTTCTTT. Its protein product is CASNLQGTNTEAFF. Looking up the rest from reference TRBV28 and TRBJ1-1 gives the full variable domain: DVKVTQSSRYLVKRTGEKVFLECVQDMDHENMFWYRQDPGLGLRLIYFSYDVKMKEKGDIPEGYSVSREKKERFSLILESASTNQTSMYLCASNLQGTNTEAFFGQGTRLTVV.

The chain couples TRBV19 to TRBJ1-2; D perhaps matches TRBD1 (5 bases). The germline V gene encodes CDR1 LNHDA and CDR2 SQIVND (reference sequence). Trimming left V 5 bases short and J 8 bases short, with 24 bases between. The CDR3 extends over 16 amino acids. The CDR3 loop is CASSVGRALVLGGYTF. DNA of the CDR3: TGTGCCAGTAGTGTGGGCAGGGCGTTGGTTCTCGGAGGCTACACCTTC.

The J gene is TRBJ1-4, the V gene TRBV9; a possible D gene is TRBD1 (6 bases). CDR3 length: 15 residues. V was clipped by 3 bases and J by 4 bases, with 13 bases between them. Germline CDR1 reads SGDLS; CDR2 reads YYNGEE. In DNA, the CDR3 is TGTGCCAGCAGCGCTCCAGGGGATGTTAATGAAAAACTGTTTTTT. Protein sequence: CASSAPGDVNEKLFF.

This clone was detected once. The chain has TRBV20-1 and TRBJ1-2, with no clear D. Germline V gene data show CDR1 as DFQATT and CDR2 as SNEGSKA (reference sequence). The CDR3 is 12 amino acids. V lost 3 bases to trimming and J lost 0 bases, with 5 bases between them. The CDR3 DNA reads as TGCAGTGCTAGTCAGACTAACTATGGCTACACCTTC. Its protein product is CSASQTNYGYTF.

V and J are TRBV11-3 and TRBJ2-4, with D perhaps matching TRBD1 (6 bases). V was pared by 1 base and J by 4 bases, with 14 bases between. CDR1 SGHNT and CDR2 YENEEA come from the germline V gene. The CDR3 extends over 16 amino acids. The CDR3 reads CASSLGGQGRKNIQYF. CDR3 nucleotides: TGTGCCAGCAGCTTAGGTGGGCAGGGGCGAAAAAACATTCAGTACTTC.

This clone was observed once. This CDR3 is missing its conserved last phenylalanine or tryptophan, likely due to a read error. No DNA is shown, since the ends of the CDR3 on it are uncertain; the CDR3 is the one TCRdb lists. V gene TRBV3-1 (or the pseudogene TRBV3-2) combines with J gene TRBJ2-7; whether TRBD2, the table's D call, matches the DNA was not checked. The germline V gene encodes CDR1 LGHDT and CDR2 YNNKEL (reference sequence). The CDR3 length equals 15 residues, ends included. CDR3: CASSQDNVGHLFSGE.

V and J are TRBV5-1 and TRBJ1-4; a weak D match, TRBD1 (5 bases). CDR1 and CDR2 from the germline V gene are SGHRS and YFSETQ. The V end lost 4 bases, the J end lost 5 bases, and 12 bases lay between the germline ends. The length of the CDR3 is 14 residues. DNA for the CDR3: TGCGCCAGCAGCGGTGGCGGGGGAAATGAAAAACTGTTTTTT. It yields the protein CASSGGGGNEKLFF.

This clone was detected once. The chain links TRBV14 to TRBJ1-2, with 7 bases matching TRBD1. V was clipped by 1 base and J by 8 bases; unmatched bases: 7. The CDR3 contains 14 residues. CDR1 SGHDN and CDR2 FVKESK come from the germline V gene. The CDR3 reads CASSQAIDRVGYTF. The CDR3 DNA follows: TGTGCCAGCAGCCAAGCCATTGACAGGGTGGGCTACACCTTC.

CDR3 sequence (DNA): TGTGCCACCAGTCCTCCTGGGGCCAACGTCCTGACTTTC. It is translated as CATSPPGANVLTF. The rearrangement links TRBV24-1 to TRBJ2-6, with D unclear. The CDR3 spans 13 residues. The germline V gene has CDR1 KGHDR and CDR2 SFDVKD. The ends were cut back, 6 bases at V and 2 bases at J, with 4 bases in the middle.